In this sample, the clone carrying this TCR beta chain turned up a few times. This entry belongs to a study of blood T cell repertoires in COVID-19. Turning to the study itself: Samples came from the United States, Italy and Spain, spanning acute and convalescent COVID-19. T cells, B-cell-depleted T cells, or PBMCs supplied cDNA or gDNA.

With V trimmed by 8 bases and J by 7 bases, 20 bases remained unmatched. The length of the CDR3 is 16 residues. In germline, CDR1 is MNHEY, CDR2 SMNVEV (reference sequence). Per the original data handling: Reference gene primer amplification in the assay estimated nucleated cell counts. This table comes from immunoSEQ multiplex PCR, and its TCRdb copy is limited to in-frame clones, with some not included. V and J calls and clone size are given by that table; D and trimming were obtained from the DNA. Altogether nearly 70,000 clones are present, around 88% being singletons, with the ten largest covering approximately 6.4%.

Sequenced material: peripheral blood. The chain is built from TRBV27 and TRBJ2-7, with 7 bases matching TRBD1. The origin of this receptor is a woman aged 65 to 85 with acute or convalescent COVID-19. CDR3 bases: TGTGCCAGCTCTGTTTTAGCCCCAGGGGGTCAGAGGGAGCAGTACTTC. Protein product: CASSVLAPGGQREQYF.